The present entry profiles one TCR beta chain with its context. Its antigen is unknown. This specimen comes from a study of radiotherapy plus CTLA-4 blockade in lung cancer. Study-wide context: Among patients, under 20% showed objective responses, and roughly 31% had disease control. Study results and limitations: Reported findings show early blood T cell clone dynamics, with interferon-beta, best predicted response. Expansion of tumor-derived TCR clones was observed in blood after radiotherapy plus ipilimumab.

Chemo-refractory metastatic non-small-cell lung cancer patients underwent focal radiation alongside CTLA-4 blockade with ipilimumab. Germline V gives CDR1 SEHNR, CDR2 FQNEAQ (reference sequence). CDR3 length: 17 amino acids. V was clipped by 2 bases and J by 3 bases; unmatched bases: 12. Here immunoSEQ multiplex PCR was the method, and the copy in TCRdb shows in-frame clones only, minus some. The repertoire holds about 48,000 clones, with 86% as singletons. Sequencing was performed on peripheral blood, taken from a patient treated with radiotherapy plus ipilimumab. The sequence derives from a human donor with non-small cell lung cancer that progressed on radiotherapy plus ipilimumab. Some clones in this sample may be carry-over from other donors' samples. This rearrangement joins TRBV7-9 to TRBJ2-5; 7 positions agree with TRBD2. Written as DNA, the CDR3 is TGTGCCAGCAGCTTACCCACGGTCTGGCGGGAGAAAGAGACCCAGTACTTC. This gives the protein CASSLPTVWREKETQYF. Full variable domain (missing parts from reference TRBV7-9 and TRBJ2-5): DTGVSQNPRHKITKRGQNVTFRCDPISEHNRLYWYRQTLGQGPEFLTYFQNEAQLEKSRLLSDRFSAERPKGSFSTLEIQRTEQGDSAMYLCASSLPTVWREKETQYFGPGTRLLVL.